This T cell receptor (beta chain) was identified during a study of blood T cell repertoires in COVID-19 (dated by TCRdb to the early 2020s). In the study overall: Samples from collaborators originated in the United States, Italy and Spain and spanned both the acute and convalescent phases of COVID-19. The material from the prospective study consisted of cDNA or gDNA derived from T cells, B-cell-depleted T cells, or PBMCs. The dataset comprised deeply sampled blood TCRbeta repertoires from subjects exposed to, actively infected with, or recovered from COVID-19. The repertoires were made available in a free public database intended to serve as a resource for research on the immune response to SARS-CoV-2. Samples were obtained from the ongoing ImmuneRACE study (first 160 participants) and from about 1,300 subjects provided by 6 global collaborators. Nearly every sample came with metadata listing a de-identified subject ID, COVID-19 status, age in years and sex. Where available, HLA class I and class II types were taken from metadata supplied by the sample provider and were not determined by assay-based typing.

On this clone itself: Its recognized antigen is unknown. No base quality values were provided; no much bigger clone lies one nucleotide off.

TCRbeta CDR3 regions were amplified from genomic DNA by means of the immunoSEQ Assay, a bias-controlled multiplex PCR. The study's own analysis went as follows. Nucleated cell counts per sample were estimated from amplification of reference gene primers within the assay. To quantify the absolute abundance of each unique TCRbeta CDR3 rearrangement, sequence reads were collapsed and filtered. For each sample, productive Simpson clonality was calculated as the square root of Simpson's diversity index over productive rearrangements. TCRdb provides this immuneACCESS table in a form limited to in-frame rearrangements. Some clones are lacking; in checked studies, under half of them reflect an unresolved V gene, and why the rest are absent is not known. V, J and clone size are those of that table, while D and trimming were read from the DNA. For this sample the table gives about 68,000 clones, of which approximately 89% were detected only once. The ten biggest clones cover 2.5% to 3% of the sample.

Its CDR3 holds 13 amino acids, cysteine through phenylalanine. Solely the CDR3 DNA is kept, with 39 bases framed from the first base. V loses 0 bases, J loses 11 bases, and the germline ends lie 14 bases apart. In the germline V gene (reference sequence), CDR1 corresponds to GTSNPN and CDR2 to SVGIG. General conclusions and limits of the study: How much clinical and demographic metadata was included differed by source and by participant, and the metadata was provided uncurated.

One collaborating source in Seattle enrolled patients while the patients were actively infected and followed the patients over time throughout the course of disease. Collaborating institutions collected whole blood in K2EDTA tubes following their own protocols. For TCRbeta analysis, collaborator samples were shipped as frozen whole blood, as isolated PBMCs, or as DNA extracted from either sample type. The sequence is built from TRBV30 and TRBJ2-1, and possibly TRBD1, on 6 matching bases. The receptor was derived from a man over 45 with COVID-19, enrolled during active disease. Input material: peripheral blood. The nucleotide sequence is TGTGCCTGGAGTGTACAGGGAGCCTCGAAGCAGTTCTTC. The encoded protein is CAWSVQGASKQFF.